The rows below give T cell receptor beta chains drawn from one sample of a study of shared clonotypes between healthy human individuals. The method was immunoSEQ multiplex PCR; TCRdb's version includes in-frame clones alone and lacks a portion of them. Of roughly 1,800,000 clones listed, approximately 94% are singletons. Sequences were obtained from naive CD8+ T cells sorted from blood. These TCRs come from a man younger than 35 in good health. Each CDR3 is given without its conserved first and last residue. The order of the fields is J gene, V gene, CDR3 protein.

TRBJ1-2 | TRBV28 | ASSLGGSYGYT
TRBJ1-4 | TRBV14 | ASSQGGGGINEKLF
TRBJ1-5 | TRBV4-1 | ASSQATEAPQH
TRBJ2-5 | TRBV9 | ASSASQETQY
TRBJ2-2 | TRBV4-3 | ASSGTSYPGELF
TRBJ1-1 | TRBV6-1 | ALRQANTEAF
TRBJ1-3 | TRBV25-1 | ASSESGNTIY
TRBJ2-1 | TRBV7-9 | ASSLEIAGTHNEQF
TRBJ1-1 | TRBV28 | ASSLLTGGLNTEAF
TRBJ1-6 | TRBV6-1 | ASSEDYRVGNSPLH
TRBJ2-1 | TRBV6-1 | ASSEAAGGPLSYNEQF
TRBJ2-3 | TRBV7-9 | ASSLASGLSWDTQY
TRBJ2-7 | TRBV4-1 | ASSPSGVQGLSYEQY
TRBJ2-4 | TRBV30 | AWREGGRVLAKNIQY
TRBJ2-2 | TRBV7-9 | ASSLTMGSELF
TRBJ2-5 | TRBV5-1 | ASSLYGGAQETQY
TRBJ1-5 | TRBV27 | ASSSLRGQPQH
TRBJ2-7 | TRBV7-6 | ASSFGTGYEQY
TRBJ2-7 | TRBV13 | ASSPFDRGSEQY
TRBJ2-2 | TRBV13 | ASSLGLFGENTGELF
TRBJ2-5 | TRBV5-8 | ASSLAVVTPAETQY
TRBJ1-5 | TRBV7-9 | ASSLQNSNQPQH
TRBJ1-2 | TRBV2 | ASSEGGLLGYGYT
TRBJ2-5 | TRBV5-5 | ASRLSGTGGPETQY
TRBJ1-1 | TRBV2 | VSSGAEAF
TRBJ2-3 | TRBV7-9 | ASSLGFNTDTQY
TRBJ2-7 | TRBV29-1 | SVYGTGLFYEQY
TRBJ2-7 | TRBV5-6 | ASSLSSGSYEQY
TRBJ2-7 | TRBV5-4 | ASSESGTGVSYEQY
TRBJ1-1 | TRBV5-1 | ASSLEEGPTEAF
TRBJ1-6 | TRBV27 | ASSSGTGDSYNSPLH
TRBJ1-5 | TRBV6-5 | ASSTGTLNQPQH
TRBJ2-7 | TRBV19 | ASSITEGSYEQY
TRBJ2-5 | TRBV5-6 | ASSPPTSAETQY
TRBJ1-5 | TRBV7-2 | ASSLSQGYSNQPQH
TRBJ2-7 | TRBV19 | ASSSLQSSYEQY
TRBJ2-1 | TRBV30 | ACGGSYNEQF
TRBJ2-3 | TRBV28 | ASSFGLDGITDTQY
TRBJ2-3 | TRBV7-9 | ASSPERDPDTQY
TRBJ1-1 | TRBV4-1 | ASSRSGGEAF
TRBJ1-4 | TRBV7-9 | ASSGRREAGEKLF